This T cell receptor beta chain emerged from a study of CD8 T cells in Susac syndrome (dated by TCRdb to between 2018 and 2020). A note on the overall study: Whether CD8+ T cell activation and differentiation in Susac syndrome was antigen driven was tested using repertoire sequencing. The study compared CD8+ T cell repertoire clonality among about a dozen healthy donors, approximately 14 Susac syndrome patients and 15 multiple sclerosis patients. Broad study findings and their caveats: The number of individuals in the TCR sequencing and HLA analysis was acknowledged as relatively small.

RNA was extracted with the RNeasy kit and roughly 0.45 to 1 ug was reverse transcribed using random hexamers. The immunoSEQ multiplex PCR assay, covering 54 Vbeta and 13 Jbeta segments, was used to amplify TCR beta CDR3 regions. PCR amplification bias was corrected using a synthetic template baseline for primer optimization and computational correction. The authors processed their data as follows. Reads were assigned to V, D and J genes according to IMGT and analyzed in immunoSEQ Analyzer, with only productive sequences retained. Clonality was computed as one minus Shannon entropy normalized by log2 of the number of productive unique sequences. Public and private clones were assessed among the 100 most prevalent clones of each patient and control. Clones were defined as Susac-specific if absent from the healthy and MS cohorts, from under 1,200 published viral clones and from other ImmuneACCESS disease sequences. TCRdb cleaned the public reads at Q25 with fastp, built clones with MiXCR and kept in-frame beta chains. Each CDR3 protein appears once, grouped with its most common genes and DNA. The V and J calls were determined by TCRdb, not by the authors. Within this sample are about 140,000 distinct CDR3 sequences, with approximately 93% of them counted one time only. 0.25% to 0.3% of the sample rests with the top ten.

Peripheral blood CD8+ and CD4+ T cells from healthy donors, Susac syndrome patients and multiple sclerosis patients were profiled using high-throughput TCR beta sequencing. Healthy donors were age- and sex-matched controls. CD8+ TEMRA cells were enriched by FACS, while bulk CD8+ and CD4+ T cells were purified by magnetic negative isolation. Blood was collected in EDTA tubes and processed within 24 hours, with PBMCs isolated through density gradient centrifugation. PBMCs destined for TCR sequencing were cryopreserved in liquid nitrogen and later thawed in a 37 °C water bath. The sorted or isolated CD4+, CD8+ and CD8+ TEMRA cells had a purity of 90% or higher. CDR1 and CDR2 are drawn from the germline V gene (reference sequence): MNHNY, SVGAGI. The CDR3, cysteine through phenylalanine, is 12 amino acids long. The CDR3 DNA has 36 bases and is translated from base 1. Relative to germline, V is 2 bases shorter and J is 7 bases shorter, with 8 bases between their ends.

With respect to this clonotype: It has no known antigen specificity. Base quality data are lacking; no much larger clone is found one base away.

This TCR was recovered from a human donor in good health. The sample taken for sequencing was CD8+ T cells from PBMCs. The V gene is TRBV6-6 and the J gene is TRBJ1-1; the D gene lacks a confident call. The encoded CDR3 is CASSYGVSEAFF. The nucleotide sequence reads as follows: TGTGCCAGCAGTTACGGAGTAAGTGAAGCTTTCTTT.